The present T cell receptor (beta chain) was sequenced within a study of T cell repertoires in cytomegalovirus infection. Study context: Carrying CMV and the relevant HLA type showed in public TCR beta signatures.

TCRdb reprocessed the reads via MiXCR and lists one record per CDR3 protein. The top ten hold roughly a sixth of the sample, which has about 160,000 distinct CDR3 sequences, approximately 17% seen once. Points from the study as a whole: The study identified carriers of CMV plus the relevant HLA from cumulative public TCR beta family frequency. CMV-specific TCR beta clonotypes restricted by HLA-C dominated the ex vivo response.

As for this clonotype: Its antigen remains unidentified.

The V gene's germline CDR1 is SEHNR and CDR2 FQNEAQ (reference sequence). Trimming stripped 3 bases from V and 0 bases from J, with 11 bases between. This CDR3 contains 16 residues. The source of this sequence is a human donor in good health (CMV status not recorded). Some clones in this sample may be carry-over from other donors' samples. This sequence joins TRBV7-9 and TRBJ2-2; D gene ambiguous. The sequencing input was CD8+ T cells from PBMCs. The CDR3 is CASSFAQQTNTGELFF. The CDR3 DNA reads TGTGCCAGCAGCTTCGCCCAACAAACGAACACCGGGGAGCTGTTTTTT.